This T cell receptor (beta chain) appears in the sequencing data of a study of blood T cell repertoires in COVID-19 (dated by TCRdb to the early 2020s). The study in broad terms: Samples from collaborators originated in the United States, Italy and Spain and spanned both the acute and convalescent phases of COVID-19. The prospective study material was composed of cDNA or gDNA derived from T cells, B-cell-depleted T cells, or PBMCs. Deeply sampled blood TCRbeta repertoires from subjects exposed to, actively infected with, or recovered from COVID-19 were included in the dataset. A freely available public database, intended as a resource for researchers studying the immune response to SARS-CoV-2, is where the repertoires were released. The samples were drawn from two sources: the first 160 participants of the ongoing ImmuneRACE study, and 1,254 subjects contributed by 6 global collaborators. A de-identified subject ID, COVID-19 status, age in years and sex were almost always included in the sample metadata. Where HLA class I and class II types were available, the types were taken from metadata supplied by the sample provider, not from assay-based typing. Broad study findings and their caveats: The quantity of clinical and demographic metadata differed by source and by participant and was supplied without curation.

A word on this clone: Its antigen remains undetermined. No qualities accompany the bases; no much larger clone lies one base away.

Enrolling through a virtual design, the prospective study's participants ranged in age from roughly 18 to 90 years and lived across 24 United States geographic areas. Cohort assignment in the prospective study relied on participant-reported clinical history from a screening survey and a study questionnaire. Recovered participants in ImmuneRACE Cohort 3 were defined by two consecutive negative NP/OP PCR tests, clearance by a healthcare professional, or resolution of symptoms. Each participant in the prospective study had whole blood, serum and a nasopharyngeal or oropharyngeal swab collected by mobile phlebotomists. Participants in the prospective study had the option to provide additional blood draws and questionnaires over a roughly 2-month period. Before DNA extraction, blood samples from the prospective study were shipped at room temperature or frozen. TCRbeta CDR3 regions were amplified from genomic DNA by means of the immunoSEQ Assay, a bias-controlled multiplex PCR. The source study handled its data this way. The number of nucleated cells in each sample was estimated from the amplification of reference gene primers within the assay. Sequence reads were collapsed and filtered to measure the absolute abundance of every unique TCRbeta CDR3 rearrangement. For each sample, productive Simpson clonality was calculated as the square root of Simpson's diversity index over productive rearrangements. The table was pulled from immuneACCESS by TCRdb, which kept in-frame rearrangements only. Such tables lose some clones; where checked, under half of the loss comes from unresolved V genes, and the rest has no known cause. V, J and clone size are taken as reported in that table, and D and trimming were inferred from the DNA itself. The sample table shows hundreds of thousands of clones, and 80% to 90% are seen once. 2% to 3% of the sample goes to the ten largest clones.

The sample consisted of PBMCs or T cells enriched from blood (not recorded which). The source of this sequence is a young woman who had recovered from COVID-19.

The DNA sequence is given as TGTGCCAGCAGCCGAGCGGACACAGATACGCAGTATTTT. This translates into CASSRADTDTQYF. The chain joins TRBV3-1 (or the pseudogene TRBV3-2) to TRBJ2-3; the best D guess is TRBD2, with 5 bases matching. CDR1 LGHDT and CDR2 YNNKEL were looked up in the germline V gene (reference sequence). V loses 4 bases of germline sequence and J loses 2 bases, and the interval between the two ends is 7 bases. The CDR3 numbers 13 residues from cysteine through phenylalanine. The DNA shown is the 39-base CDR3, in frame from base 1.